This paragraph reports one T cell receptor (beta chain). Antigen unknown. V lost 3 bases to trimming and J lost 4 bases; unmatched junction nucleotides: 8. Germline V gene data show CDR1 as DFQATT and CDR2 as SNEGSKA (reference sequence). This CDR3 has 14 amino acids. The data originate from a study of type 1 regulatory T cells. Study information: T-allo10 is a Tr1-enriched, alloantigen-specific CD4 T cell product made in vitro.

Each CDR3 protein gets one entry after TCRdb re-called the reads with MiXCR. This sample has 70,000 or so distinct CDR3 sequences, with 20% to 25% found just once. Whole-study findings and limits: Type 1 regulatory T cells had a more restricted TCR repertoire than non-type 1 regulatory T cells.

This sequence was found in a human donor in good health. Sequencing used cultured type 1 regulatory T (Tr1) cells, either the whole culture or a sorted fraction (not recorded which). V gene TRBV20-1 combines with J gene TRBJ2-7; 8 bases line up with TRBD1. The CDR3 DNA reads TGCAGTGCTAGTTCCGGGGACAGGAGTTACGAGCAGTACTTC. This translates into CSASSGDRSYEQYF.